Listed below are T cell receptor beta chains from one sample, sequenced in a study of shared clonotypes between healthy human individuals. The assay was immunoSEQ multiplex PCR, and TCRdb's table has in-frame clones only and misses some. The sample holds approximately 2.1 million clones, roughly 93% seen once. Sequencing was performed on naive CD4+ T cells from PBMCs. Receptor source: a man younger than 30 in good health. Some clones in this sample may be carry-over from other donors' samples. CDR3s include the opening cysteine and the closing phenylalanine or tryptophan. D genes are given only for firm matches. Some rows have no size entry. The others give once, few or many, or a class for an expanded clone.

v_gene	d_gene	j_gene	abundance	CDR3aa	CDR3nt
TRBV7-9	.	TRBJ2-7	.	CATRLLVASEQYF	TGTGCCACTCGTCTGCTAGTGGCAAGCGAGCAGTACTTC
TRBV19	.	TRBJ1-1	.	CASSTQYGVLENTEAFF	TGTGCCAGTAGTACCCAATATGGGGTCCTAGAGAACACTGAAGCTTTCTTT
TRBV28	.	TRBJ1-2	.	CASSPLGYGYTF	TGTGCCAGCAGTCCGTTAGGCTATGGCTACACCTTC
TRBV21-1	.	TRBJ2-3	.	CASMRTSGRRTDTQYF	TGTGCCAGCATGAGGACTAGCGGGAGGCGCACAGATACGCAGTATTTT
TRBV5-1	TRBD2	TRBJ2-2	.	CASSLVTSGRAGELFF	TGCGCCAGCAGCTTGGTGACTAGCGGGAGGGCCGGGGAGCTGTTTTTT
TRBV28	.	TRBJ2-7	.	CASSARNQRYEQYF	TGTGCCAGCAGTGCCAGGAACCAGCGCTACGAGCAGTACTTC
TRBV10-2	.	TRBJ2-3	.	CASNPGSPGDTQYF	TGCGCCAGCAACCCCGGGTCCCCCGGAGATACGCAGTATTTT
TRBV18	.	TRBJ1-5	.	CASSPSGRGNQPQHF	TGTGCCAGCTCACCAAGCGGAAGGGGCAATCAGCCCCAGCATTTT
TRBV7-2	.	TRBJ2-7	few	CASSLIGYEQYF	TGTGCCAGCAGCTTAATTGGCTACGAGCAGTACTTC
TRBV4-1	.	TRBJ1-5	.	CASSQTDPSQPQHF	TGCGCCAGCAGCCAGACAGACCCAAGTCAGCCCCAGCATTTT
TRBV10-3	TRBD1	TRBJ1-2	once	CAISDRGRPDYGYTF	TGTGCCATCAGCGACAGGGGCCGACCGGACTATGGCTACACCTTC
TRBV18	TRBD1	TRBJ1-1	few	CASNGQGGTEAFF	TGTGCCAGCAATGGACAGGGAGGCACTGAAGCTTTCTTT
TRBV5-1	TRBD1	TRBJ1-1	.	CASSPGQGVVTEAFF	TGCGCCAGCAGCCCGGGACAGGGAGTGGTCACTGAAGCTTTCTTT
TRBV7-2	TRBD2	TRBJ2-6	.	CASSLILAESSGANVLTF	TGTGCCAGCAGCTTAATACTAGCGGAGAGCTCTGGGGCCAACGTCCTGACTTTC
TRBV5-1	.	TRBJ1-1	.	CASSVQAENTEAFF	TGCGCCAGCAGCGTTCAAGCAGAGAACACTGAAGCTTTCTTT
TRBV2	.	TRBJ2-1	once	CASTLQGDPLGGEQFF	TGTGCCAGCACTTTACAGGGCGACCCCCTGGGAGGTGAGCAGTTCTTC
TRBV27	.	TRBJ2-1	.	CASSFWEKRIEQFF	TGTGCCAGCAGTTTCTGGGAAAAGCGGATCGAGCAGTTCTTC
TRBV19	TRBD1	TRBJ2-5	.	CASRFGQGPQYF	TGTGCCAGTAGATTCGGACAGGGGCCCCAGTACTTC
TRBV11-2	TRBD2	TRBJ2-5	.	CASRSLAGGGETQYF	TGTGCCAGCAGAAGTCTAGCGGGAGGGGGGGAGACCCAGTACTTC
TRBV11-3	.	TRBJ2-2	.	CASSFLDTGELFF	TGTGCCAGCAGCTTTCTTGACACCGGGGAGCTGTTTTTT
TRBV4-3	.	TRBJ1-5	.	CASSQDGFGEEPQHF	TGCGCCAGCAGCCAAGATGGATTTGGGGAAGAGCCCCAGCATTTT
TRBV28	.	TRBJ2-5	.	CASSFVQAQETQYF	TGTGCCAGCAGTTTTGTACAGGCCCAAGAGACCCAGTACTTC
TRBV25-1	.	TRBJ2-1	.	CASSPYTGRSYNEQFF	TGTGCCAGCAGTCCTTATACAGGGAGGTCCTACAATGAGCAGTTCTTC
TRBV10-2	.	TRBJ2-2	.	CASTSGPNTGELFF	TGCGCCAGCACGAGCGGACCAAACACCGGGGAGCTGTTTTTT
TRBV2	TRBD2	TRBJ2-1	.	CASSGASGRPYNEQFF	TGTGCCAGCAGTGGGGCTAGCGGGAGGCCTTACAATGAGCAGTTCTTC
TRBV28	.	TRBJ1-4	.	CASSLMGAGSNEKLFF	TGTGCCAGCAGTTTAATGGGGGCGGGATCTAATGAAAAACTGTTTTTT